One sample yielded the 25 T cell receptor beta chains listed below, sequenced in a study of T cell responses to AZD1222 COVID-19 vaccine. Only in-frame clones appear in the TCRdb table, and some are missing; sequencing was by immunoSEQ multiplex PCR. The sample contains 180,000 or so clones, 94% of which appear only once. Sequences were derived from peripheral blood, sampled on day 0 of AZD1222 vaccination. The receptor set was obtained from an adult in good health.

This clone appeared once. CDR3 amino acids: CASSRTGYAGNTIYF. CDR3 coding DNA: TGTGCCAGCAGTAGGACAGGATACGCTGGAAACACCATATATTTT. The rearrangement joins TRBV3-1 (or the pseudogene TRBV3-2) to TRBJ1-3; TRBD1 aligns across 7 bases. Unmatched junction bases numbered 7, after V lost 6 bases and J lost 2 bases. This CDR3 is 15 amino acids long. CDR1 and CDR2 from the germline V gene are LGHDT and YNNKEL (reference sequence).

The chain's CDR3 is CASSVGQGVYQPQHF. The CDR3 nucleotides are TGTGCCAGCTCAGTGGGACAGGGGGTATATCAGCCCCAGCATTTT. The V gene is TRBV18, the J gene TRBJ1-5; TRBD1 aligns across 11 bases. Germline CDR1 is KGHSH and CDR2 is LQKENI. The CDR3 extends over 15 amino acids. J lost 5 bases, V lost 5 bases, and 5 bases had no gene match.

The CDR3 nucleotides are TGCAGCGTTTCGACTAGCGCTTACAATGAGCAGTTCTTC. It encodes CSVSTSAYNEQFF. The chain recombines TRBV29-1 with TRBJ2-1; TRBD2 agrees at 8 bases. Germline CDR1 reads SQVTM; CDR2 reads ANQGSEA. The CDR3 sequence is 13 residues long. V dropped 5 bases and J dropped 4; count of bases not matched to a gene: 4.

The chain is built from TRBV18 and TRBJ1-5; no clear D gene. There are 15 residues in the CDR3. Looked up from germline, CDR1 is KGHSH and CDR2 is LQKENI. Trimming cost V 6 bases and J 2 bases, with 14 bases left between them. CDR3 sequence: CASSLLWEGNQPQHF. CDR3 nucleotides: TGTGCCAGCTCCCTTTTATGGGAGGGCAATCAGCCCCAGCATTTT.

This clone was seen just once. The genes are TRBV28 and TRBJ1-2; unclear D gene. The CDR3 covers 11 residues. Germline assignment: CDR1 MDHEN and CDR2 SYDVKM. The V end lost 3 bases, the J end lost 6 bases, and 5 bases lay between the germline ends. CDR3 amino acids: CASSFQDGYTF. CDR3 nucleotide sequence: TGTGCCAGCAGTTTCCAGGATGGCTACACCTTC.

V and J are TRBV28 and TRBJ1-1; D ambiguous. Germline CDR1 and CDR2: MDHEN and SYDVKM. This CDR3 has 16 amino acids. Trimming left V 5 bases short and J 1 base short, with 17 bases between. Here the CDR3 DNA reads TGTGCCAGCAGTCCCCGGGAGGGTCACAGGAACACTGAAGCTTTCTTT. As protein: CASSPREGHRNTEAFF.

The rearrangement links TRBV27 to TRBJ2-1; no definite D call. The CDR3 sequence is 13 residues long. Trimming took 4 bases from V and 5 from J, leaving 9 bases between them. Germline loops: CDR1 MNHEY, CDR2 SMNVEV (reference sequence). The CDR3: CASSSLTDNEQFF. In nucleotides, the CDR3 is TGTGCCAGCAGTTCCCTCACTGACAATGAGCAGTTCTTC.

This chain links TRBV19 with TRBJ1-5; D ambiguous. Trimming cost V 11 bases and J 0 bases, with 14 bases left between them. CDR3 length equals 14 residues. The germline gives CDR1 LNHDA, CDR2 SQIVND (reference sequence). The CDR3: CAAGVGYSNQPQHF. CDR3 in DNA: TGTGCCGCAGGAGTTGGATATAGCAATCAGCCCCAGCATTTT.

This sequence joins TRBV19 and TRBJ2-2; D gene ambiguous. With 3 bases removed from V and 0 bases from J, the gap between germline ends came to 8 bases. CDR1 is LNHDA, CDR2 SQIVND, per germline (reference sequence). The CDR3 is 15 amino acids. CDR3 residues: CASSMDGPNTGELFF. DNA for the CDR3: TGTGCCAGTAGTATGGACGGCCCGAACACCGGGGAGCTGTTTTTT.

The count of this clone is one. This chain connects TRBV7-2 to TRBJ2-1; 13 bases map to TRBD2. Germline CDR1 is SGHTA and CDR2 is FQGNSA. The ends lost 5 bases at V and 1 base at J; junction bases unmatched: 5. There are 17 residues in the CDR3. The CDR3 loop is CASSPQGLAGSYNEQFF. For the CDR3, the DNA is TGTGCCAGCAGCCCTCAGGGACTAGCGGGATCCTACAATGAGCAGTTCTTC.

The chain employs TRBV27 and TRBJ2-7, with D possibly TRBD1 on 6 matching bases. V was cut by 3 bases and J by 3 bases, with 15 bases left in between. Germline lookup yields CDR1 MNHEY and CDR2 SMNVEV (reference sequence). CDR3 length: 15 residues. CDR3 sequence: CASSFSGHRNYEQYF. As DNA, the CDR3 is TGTGCCAGCAGTTTCTCGGGACACCGTAACTACGAGCAGTACTTC.

The chain links TRBV12-3 or TRBV12-4 to TRBJ1-1, with TRBD1 matching over 7 bases. The V gene end was trimmed by 5 bases and the J gene end by 4 bases; junction bases not matched to a gene: 4. CDR3 length: 13 residues. The CDR3 DNA is TGTGCCAGCAGTCCAGGGGGAGGCACTGAAGCTTTCTTT. Its protein product is CASSPGGGTEAFF.

This chain joins TRBV7-9 and TRBJ1-2; 7 positions agree with TRBD1. With 7 bases clipped from V and 8 bases from J, the junction kept 19 bases outside the gene matches. The CDR3 runs to 16 residues. Germline V CDR1 and CDR2: SEHNR, FQNEAQ (reference sequence). CDR3 bases: TGTGCCAGCACCCAAGGGGGCAGGACTGCCTTCTGGGGCTACACCTTC. Translating it yields CASTQGGRTAFWGYTF.

V gene TRBV30 combines with J gene TRBJ1-2; D possibly corresponds to TRBD1 (6 bases). The CDR3 contains 12 residues. V lost 3 bases and J lost 8, with 13 bases in between. Germline assignment: CDR1 GTSNPN and CDR2 SVGIG (reference sequence). CDR3 amino acids: CAWSKQGSGYTF. In DNA, the CDR3 is TGTGCCTGGAGCAAACAGGGAAGCGGCTACACCTTC.

The V gene is TRBV7-9, the J gene TRBJ1-1; no definite D call. Germline CDR1 reads SEHNR; CDR2 reads FQNEAQ (reference sequence). V dropped 1 base and J dropped 4 bases, with 7 bases sitting between them. The CDR3 runs to 13 residues. CDR3 sequence (DNA): TGTGCCAGCAGCTTAGATAAAGCCACTGAAGCTTTCTTT. Protein product: CASSLDKATEAFF.

V is TRBV2 and J is TRBJ2-1; 14 nucleotides align to TRBD2. Germline CDR1 reads SNHLY; CDR2 reads FYNNEI. CDR3 length equals 14 residues. V was pared by 6 bases and J by 12 bases, with 7 bases of the junction left unmatched. In DNA form, the CDR3 reads TGTGCCAGCAGCGGGACTAGCGGGAGAGGGGGGCAGTTCTTC. This encodes CASSGTSGRGGQFF.

The rearrangement uses TRBV27 and TRBJ1-1; 11 nucleotides agree with TRBD1. The CDR3 sequence is 14 residues long. The V gene end was trimmed by 5 bases and the J gene end by 4 bases; junction bases not matched to a gene: 3. The germline V gene encodes CDR1 MNHEY and CDR2 SMNVEV (reference sequence). CDR3: CASSHGTGGTEAFF. The CDR3 DNA sequence: TGTGCCAGCAGTCACGGGACAGGGGGCACTGAAGCTTTCTTT.

The V call is TRBV6-4, the J call TRBJ1-2; no firm D call. Trimming removed 4 bases at V and 4 bases at J, with 19 bases between. The CDR3 length is 16 residues. The V gene's germline CDR1 is MRHNA and CDR2 SNTAGT. DNA for the CDR3: TGTGCCAGCAGTGTCTCTAAGGATGGGCCAGTCTATGGCTACACCTTC. Translated: CASSVSKDGPVYGYTF.

This chain joins TRBV11-2 and TRBJ2-5; D gene ambiguous. V shed 7 bases and J shed 7 bases, with 13 bases lying between them. The germline V gene has CDR1 SGHAT and CDR2 FQNNGV. The CDR3 consists of 12 residues. This chain's CDR3 is CASISDVGTQYF. CDR3 DNA: TGTGCCAGCATCTCTGATGTGGGGACCCAGTACTTC.

The chain has TRBV5-6 and TRBJ2-7, with D uncertain. Trimming took off 2 bases at V and 3 bases at J, with 3 bases between the two ends. The CDR3 covers 11 residues. CDR1 and CDR2 from the germline V gene are SGHDT and YYEEEE. CDR3 DNA sequence: TGTGCCAGCAGCTTAAACTACGAGCAGTACTTC. Amino acid sequence: CASSLNYEQYF. Full variable domain (outside the CDR3, taken from reference TRBV5-6 and TRBJ2-7): DAGVTQSPTHLIKTRGQQVTLRCSPKSGHDTVSWYQQALGQGPQFIFQYYEEEERQRGNFPDRFSGHQFPNYSSELNVNALLLGDSALYLCASSLNYEQYFGPGTRLTVT.

The chain links TRBV9 to TRBJ2-1; D gene unclear. Trimming pared 0 bases from V and 10 bases from J, leaving 17 bases between. CDR1 SGDLS and CDR2 YYNGEE come from the germline V gene. The CDR3 runs 15 residues. In nucleotides, the CDR3 is TGTGCCAGCAGCGTAGGGACGTTTAGGGTGGGGGAGCAGTTCTTC. Protein sequence: CASSVGTFRVGEQFF.

Only one count was recorded for this clone. The CDR3 DNA follows: TGTGCCAGCAGTGTAGGCTACGAGCAGTACTTC. It specifies CASSVGYEQYF. The chain is built from TRBV2 and TRBJ2-7; D call uncertain. Germline CDR1 SNHLY, CDR2 FYNNEI. V was shortened by 4 bases and J by 3 bases, with 4 bases between the two germline ends. The CDR3 is 11 residues long. The entire variable domain, with the rest obtained from reference TRBV2 and TRBJ2-7, is as follows: EPEVTQTPSHQVTQMGQEVILRCVPISNHLYFYWYRQILGQKVEFLVSFYNNEISEKSEIFDDQFSVERPDGSNFTLKIRSTKLEDSAMYFCASSVGYEQYFGPGTRLTVT.

Here the CDR3 DNA reads TGCAGCGCCAGCCGCGGAGAAAGCTCCTACAATGAGCAGTTCTTC. As protein: CSASRGESSYNEQFF. The rearrangement joins TRBV29-1 to TRBJ2-1; D is ambiguous. V lost 7 bases, J lost 0 bases, and 16 bases lay in between. Germline V gives CDR1 SQVTM, CDR2 ANQGSEA. CDR3 length: 15 residues.

On this clone itself: Additional DNA sequences in this sample encode the identical CDR3. The DNA of the CDR3 is TGTGCCAGCTCACCTGGGACAGGTAATCAGCCCCAGCATTTT. This encodes CASSPGTGNQPQHF. This chain links TRBV18 with TRBJ1-5; 8 bases fit TRBD1. After removal of 3 bases from V and 4 bases from J, the junction contained 2 bases not matched to a gene. This CDR3 spans 14 amino acids. Germline CDR1 KGHSH, CDR2 LQKENI.

This chain uses TRBV19 with TRBJ1-5; 8 positions match TRBD1. The CDR3 loop spans 14 amino acids. CDR1 and CDR2 from the germline V gene are LNHDA and SQIVND (reference sequence). With 3 bases clipped from V and 6 bases from J, the junction kept 4 bases outside the gene matches. The chain's CDR3 is CASSMTGEVQPQHF. The CDR3, as DNA: TGTGCCAGTAGTATGACAGGGGAGGTTCAGCCCCAGCATTTT.